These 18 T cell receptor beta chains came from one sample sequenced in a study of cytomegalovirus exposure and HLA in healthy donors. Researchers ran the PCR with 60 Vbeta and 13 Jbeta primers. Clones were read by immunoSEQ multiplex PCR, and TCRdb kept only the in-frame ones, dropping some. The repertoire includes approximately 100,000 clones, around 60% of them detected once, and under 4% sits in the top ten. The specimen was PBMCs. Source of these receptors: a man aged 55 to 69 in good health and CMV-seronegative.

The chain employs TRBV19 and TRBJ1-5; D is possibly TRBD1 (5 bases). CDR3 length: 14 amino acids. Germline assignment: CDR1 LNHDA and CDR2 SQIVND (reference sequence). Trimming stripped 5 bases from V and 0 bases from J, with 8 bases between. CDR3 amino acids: CASSFGGSNQPQHF. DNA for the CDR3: TGTGCCAGTAGTTTCGGGGGTAGCAATCAGCCCCAGCATTTT.

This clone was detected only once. The CDR3 region is CASSLSTGTGGHNEQFF. The CDR3 nucleotides are TGTGCCAGCTCACTATCAACCGGGACAGGGGGGCACAATGAGCAGTTCTTC. V is TRBV18 and J is TRBJ2-1, with 11 bases matching TRBD1. The V gene's germline CDR1 is KGHSH and CDR2 LQKENI. The length of the CDR3 is 17 residues. The V gene end was trimmed by 4 bases and the J gene end by 5 bases; junction bases not matched to a gene: 10.

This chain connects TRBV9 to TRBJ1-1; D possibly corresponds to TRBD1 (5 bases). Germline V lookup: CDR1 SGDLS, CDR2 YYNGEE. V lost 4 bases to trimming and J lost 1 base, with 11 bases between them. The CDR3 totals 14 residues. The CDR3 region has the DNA TGTGCCAGCAGCCCCAAGACAGCGAACACTGAAGCTTTCTTT. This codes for CASSPKTANTEAFF.

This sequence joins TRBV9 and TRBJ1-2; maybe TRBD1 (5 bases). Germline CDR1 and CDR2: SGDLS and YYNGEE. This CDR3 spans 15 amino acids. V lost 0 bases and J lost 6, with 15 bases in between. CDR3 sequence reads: CASSVEVEGLDGYTF. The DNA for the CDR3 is TGTGCCAGCAGCGTAGAGGTGGAGGGGCTCGATGGCTACACCTTC.

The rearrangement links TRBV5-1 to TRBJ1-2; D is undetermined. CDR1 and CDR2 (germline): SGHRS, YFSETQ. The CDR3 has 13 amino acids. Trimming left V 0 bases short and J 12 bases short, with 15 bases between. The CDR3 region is CASSLESTAFHTF. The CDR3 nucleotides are TGCGCCAGCAGCTTGGAATCTACAGCCTTTCACACCTTC.

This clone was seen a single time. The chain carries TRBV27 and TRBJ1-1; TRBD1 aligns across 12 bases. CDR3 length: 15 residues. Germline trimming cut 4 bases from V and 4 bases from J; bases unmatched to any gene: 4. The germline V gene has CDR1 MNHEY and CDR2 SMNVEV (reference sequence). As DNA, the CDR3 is TGTGCCAGCAGTTACCGGGACAGGGGGCTCACTGAAGCTTTCTTT. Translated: CASSYRDRGLTEAFF.

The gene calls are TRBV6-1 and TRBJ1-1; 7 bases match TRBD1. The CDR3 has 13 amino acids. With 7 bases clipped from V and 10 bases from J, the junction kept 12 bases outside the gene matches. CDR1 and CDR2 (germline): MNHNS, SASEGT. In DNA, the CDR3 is TGTGCCAGCACTACACAGGGGTCCGTGAGAGCTTTCTTT. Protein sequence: CASTTQGSVRAFF.

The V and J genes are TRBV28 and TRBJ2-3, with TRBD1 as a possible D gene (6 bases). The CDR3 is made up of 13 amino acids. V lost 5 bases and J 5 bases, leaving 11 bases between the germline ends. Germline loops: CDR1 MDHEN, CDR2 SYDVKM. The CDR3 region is CASSPGQLDTQYF. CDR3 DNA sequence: TGTGCCAGCAGTCCCGGACAGCTAGATACGCAGTATTTT. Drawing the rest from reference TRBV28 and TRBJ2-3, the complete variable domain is DVKVTQSSRYLVKRTGEKVFLECVQDMDHENMFWYRQDPGLGLRLIYFSYDVKMKEKGDIPEGYSVSREKKERFSLILESASTNQTSMYLCASSPGQLDTQYFGPGTRLTVL.

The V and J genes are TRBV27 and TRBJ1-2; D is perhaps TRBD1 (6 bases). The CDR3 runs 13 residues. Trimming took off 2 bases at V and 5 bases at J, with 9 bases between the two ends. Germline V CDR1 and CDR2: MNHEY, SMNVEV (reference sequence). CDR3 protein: CASSLIRGYGYTF. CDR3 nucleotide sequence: TGTGCCAGCAGTTTAATCAGGGGATATGGCTACACCTTC.

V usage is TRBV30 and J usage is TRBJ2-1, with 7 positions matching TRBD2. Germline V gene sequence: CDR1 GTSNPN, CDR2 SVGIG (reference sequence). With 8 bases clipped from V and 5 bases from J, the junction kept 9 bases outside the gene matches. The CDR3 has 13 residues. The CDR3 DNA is TGTGCCAAAAAGGCGCGGGGGAACAATGAGCAGTTCTTC. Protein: CAKKARGNNEQFF.

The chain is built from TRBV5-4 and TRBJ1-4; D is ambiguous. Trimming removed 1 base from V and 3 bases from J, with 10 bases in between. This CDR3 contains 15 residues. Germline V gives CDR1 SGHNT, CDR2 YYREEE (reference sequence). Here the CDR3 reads CASSLSFSSNEKLFF. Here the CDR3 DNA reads TGTGCCAGCAGCTTGTCTTTTTCGTCTAATGAAAAACTGTTTTTT. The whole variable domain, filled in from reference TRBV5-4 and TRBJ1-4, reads ETGVTQSPTHLIKTRGQQVTLRCSSQSGHNTVSWYQQALGQGPQFIFQYYREEENGRGNFPPRFSGLQFPNYSSELNVNALELDDSALYLCASSLSFSSNEKLFFGSGTQLSVL.

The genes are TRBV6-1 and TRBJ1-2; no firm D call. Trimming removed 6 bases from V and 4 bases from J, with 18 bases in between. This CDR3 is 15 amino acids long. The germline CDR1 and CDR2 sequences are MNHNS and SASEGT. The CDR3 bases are TGTGCCAGCAGGGCTCCTATGGGCAGCCGCTATGGCTACACCTTC. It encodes CASRAPMGSRYGYTF.

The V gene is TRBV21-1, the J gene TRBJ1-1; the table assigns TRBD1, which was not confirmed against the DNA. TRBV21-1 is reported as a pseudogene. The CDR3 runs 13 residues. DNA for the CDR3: TGTGCCAGCAGCAAAGGGCAGGGGGCTGAAGCTTTCTTT. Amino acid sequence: CASSKGQGAEAFF.

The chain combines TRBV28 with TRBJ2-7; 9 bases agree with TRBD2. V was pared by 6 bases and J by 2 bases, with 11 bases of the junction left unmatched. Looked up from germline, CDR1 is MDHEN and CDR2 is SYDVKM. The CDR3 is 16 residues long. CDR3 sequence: CASSPTGTSFTYEQYF. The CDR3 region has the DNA TGTGCCAGCAGCCCCACCGGGACTAGCTTTACCTACGAGCAGTACTTC.

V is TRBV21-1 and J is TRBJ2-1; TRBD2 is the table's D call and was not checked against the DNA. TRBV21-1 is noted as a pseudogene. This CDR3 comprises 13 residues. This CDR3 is CALAVLLVIEQFF. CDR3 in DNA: TGTGCCCTCGCGGTCCTATTAGTGATTGAGCAGTTCTTC.

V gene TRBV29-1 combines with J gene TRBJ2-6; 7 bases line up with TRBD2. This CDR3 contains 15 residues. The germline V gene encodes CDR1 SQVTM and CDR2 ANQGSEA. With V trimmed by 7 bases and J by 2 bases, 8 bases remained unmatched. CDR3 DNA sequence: TGCAGCGCGGGGGGTCAGGGAGCTGGGGCCAACGTCCTGACTTTC. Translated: CSAGGQGAGANVLTF. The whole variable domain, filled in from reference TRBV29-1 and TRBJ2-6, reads SAVISQKPSRDICQRGTSLTIQCQVDSQVTMMFWYRQQPGQSLTLIATANQGSEATYESGFVIDKFPISRPNLTFSTLTVSNMSPEDSSIYLCSAGGQGAGANVLTFGAGSRLTVL.

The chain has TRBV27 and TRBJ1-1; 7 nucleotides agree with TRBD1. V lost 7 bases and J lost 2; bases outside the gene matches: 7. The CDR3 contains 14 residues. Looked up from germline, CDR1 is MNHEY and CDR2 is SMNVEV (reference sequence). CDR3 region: CASKNRGGNTEAFF. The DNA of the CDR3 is TGTGCCAGCAAAAACAGGGGTGGCAACACTGAAGCTTTCTTT.

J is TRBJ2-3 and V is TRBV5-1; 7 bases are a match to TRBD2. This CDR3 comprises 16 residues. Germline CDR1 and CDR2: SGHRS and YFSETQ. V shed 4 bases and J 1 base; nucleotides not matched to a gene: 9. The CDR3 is CASSLFSSGRTDTQYF. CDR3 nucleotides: TGCGCCAGCAGCCTCTTCTCTAGCGGACGCACAGATACGCAGTATTTT.